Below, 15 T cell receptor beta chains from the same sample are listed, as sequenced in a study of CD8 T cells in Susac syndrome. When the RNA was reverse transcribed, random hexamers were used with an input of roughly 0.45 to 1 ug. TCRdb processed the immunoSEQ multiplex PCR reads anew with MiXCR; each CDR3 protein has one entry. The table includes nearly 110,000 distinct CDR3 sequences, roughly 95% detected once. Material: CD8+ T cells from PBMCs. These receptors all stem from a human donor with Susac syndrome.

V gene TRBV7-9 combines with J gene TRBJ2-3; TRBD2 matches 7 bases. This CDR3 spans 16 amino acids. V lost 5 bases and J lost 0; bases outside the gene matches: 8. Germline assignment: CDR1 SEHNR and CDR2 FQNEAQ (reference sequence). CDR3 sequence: CASSPGSGLSTDTQYF. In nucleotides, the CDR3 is TGTGCCAGCAGCCCAGGCTCGGGACTAAGCACAGATACGCAGTATTTT.

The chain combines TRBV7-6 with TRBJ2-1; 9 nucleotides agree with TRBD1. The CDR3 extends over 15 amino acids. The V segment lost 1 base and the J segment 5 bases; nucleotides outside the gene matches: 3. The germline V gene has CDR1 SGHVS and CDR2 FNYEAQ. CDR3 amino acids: CASSLGTGEDNEQFF. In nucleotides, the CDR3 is TGTGCCAGCAGCTTAGGGACAGGGGAGGACAATGAGCAGTTCTTC.

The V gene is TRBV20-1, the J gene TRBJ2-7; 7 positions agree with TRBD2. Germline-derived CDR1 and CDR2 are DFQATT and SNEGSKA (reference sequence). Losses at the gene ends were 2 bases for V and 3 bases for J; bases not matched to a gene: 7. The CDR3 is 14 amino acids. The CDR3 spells CSARRRGYNYEQYF. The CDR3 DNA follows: TGCAGTGCTAGAAGGCGGGGGTACAACTACGAGCAGTACTTC.

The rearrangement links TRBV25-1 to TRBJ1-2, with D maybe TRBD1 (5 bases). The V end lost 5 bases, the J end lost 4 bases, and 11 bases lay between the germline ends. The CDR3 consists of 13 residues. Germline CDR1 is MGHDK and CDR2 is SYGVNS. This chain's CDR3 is CASSSDSPYGYTF. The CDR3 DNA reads TGTGCCAGCAGTTCTGACAGCCCCTATGGCTACACCTTC.

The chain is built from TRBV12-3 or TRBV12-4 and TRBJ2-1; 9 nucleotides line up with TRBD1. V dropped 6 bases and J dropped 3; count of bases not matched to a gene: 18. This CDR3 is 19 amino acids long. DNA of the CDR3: TGTGCCAGCAGCCTTCCGGGACAGGGATCAAACGGGGGCTACAATGAGCAGTTCTTC. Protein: CASSLPGQGSNGGYNEQFF.

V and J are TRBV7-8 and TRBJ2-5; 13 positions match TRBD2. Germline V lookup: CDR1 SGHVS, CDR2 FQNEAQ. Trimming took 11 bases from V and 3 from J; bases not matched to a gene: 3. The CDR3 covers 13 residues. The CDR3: CAGGLAGEETQYF. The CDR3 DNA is TGTGCCGGAGGACTAGCGGGGGAAGAGACCCAGTACTTC.

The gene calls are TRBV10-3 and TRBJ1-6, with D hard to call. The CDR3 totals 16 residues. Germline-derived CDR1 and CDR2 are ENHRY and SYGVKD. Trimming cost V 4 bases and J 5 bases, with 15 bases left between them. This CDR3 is CAISASLTGDNSPLHF. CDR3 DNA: TGTGCCATCAGTGCCTCCCTAACGGGCGATAATTCACCCCTCCACTTT.

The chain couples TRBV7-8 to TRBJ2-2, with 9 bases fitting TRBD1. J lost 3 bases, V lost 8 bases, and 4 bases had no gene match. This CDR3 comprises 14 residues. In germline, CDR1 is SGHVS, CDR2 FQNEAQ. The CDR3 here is CASRTGGYTGELFF. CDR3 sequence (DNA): TGTGCCAGCCGAACAGGGGGCTACACCGGGGAGCTGTTTTTT. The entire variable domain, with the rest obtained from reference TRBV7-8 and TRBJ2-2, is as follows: GAGVSQSPRYKVAKRGQDVALRCDPISGHVSLFWYQQALGQGPEFLTYFQNEAQLDKSGLPSDRFFAERPEGSVSTLKIQRTQQEDSAVYLCASRTGGYTGELFFGEGSRLTVL.

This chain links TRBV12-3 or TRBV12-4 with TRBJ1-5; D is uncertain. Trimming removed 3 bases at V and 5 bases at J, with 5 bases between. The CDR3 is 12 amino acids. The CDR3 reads CASSFVDQPQHF. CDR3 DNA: TGTGCCAGCAGTTTCGTTGATCAGCCCCAGCATTTT.

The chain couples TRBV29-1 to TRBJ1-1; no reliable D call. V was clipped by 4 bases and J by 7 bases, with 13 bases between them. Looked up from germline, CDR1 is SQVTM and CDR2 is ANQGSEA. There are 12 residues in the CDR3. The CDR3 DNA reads TGCAGCGTTGTAGAGGGATTTGGTGAAGCTTTCTTT. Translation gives CSVVEGFGEAFF.

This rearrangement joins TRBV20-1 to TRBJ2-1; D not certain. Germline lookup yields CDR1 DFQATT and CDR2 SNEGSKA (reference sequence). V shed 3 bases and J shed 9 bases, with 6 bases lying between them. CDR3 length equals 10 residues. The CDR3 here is CSASFGEQFF. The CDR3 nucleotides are TGCAGTGCTAGTTTCGGTGAGCAGTTCTTC.

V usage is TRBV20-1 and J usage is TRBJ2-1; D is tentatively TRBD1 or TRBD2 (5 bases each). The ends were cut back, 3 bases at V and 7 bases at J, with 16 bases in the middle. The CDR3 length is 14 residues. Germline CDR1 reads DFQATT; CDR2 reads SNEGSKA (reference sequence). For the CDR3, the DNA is TGCAGTGCTAGGAGGGAGACAGTTGTGAATGAGCAGTTCTTC. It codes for CSARRETVVNEQFF.

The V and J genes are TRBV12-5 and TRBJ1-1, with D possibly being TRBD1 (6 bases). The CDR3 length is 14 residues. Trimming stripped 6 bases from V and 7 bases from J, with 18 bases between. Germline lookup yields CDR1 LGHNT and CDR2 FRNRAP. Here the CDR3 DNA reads TGTGCTAGTGGGATGACAGGACGGCTGGATGAAGCTTTCTTT. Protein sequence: CASGMTGRLDEAFF.

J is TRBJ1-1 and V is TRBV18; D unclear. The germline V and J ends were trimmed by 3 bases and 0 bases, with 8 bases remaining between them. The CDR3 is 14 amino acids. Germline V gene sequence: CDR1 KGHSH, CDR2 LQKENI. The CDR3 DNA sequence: TGTGCCAGCTCACCGGGTGTGATGAACACTGAAGCTTTCTTT. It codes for CASSPGVMNTEAFF.

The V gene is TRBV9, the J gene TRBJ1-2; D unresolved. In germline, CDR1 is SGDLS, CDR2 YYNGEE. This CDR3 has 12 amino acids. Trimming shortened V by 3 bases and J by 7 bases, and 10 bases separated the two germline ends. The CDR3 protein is CASSDYSSGYTF. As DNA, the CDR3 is TGTGCCAGCAGCGACTACAGTAGTGGCTACACCTTC. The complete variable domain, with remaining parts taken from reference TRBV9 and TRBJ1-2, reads DSGVTQTPKHLITATGQRVTLRCSPRSGDLSVYWYQQSLDQGLQFLIQYYNGEERAKGNILERFSAQQFPDLHSELNLSSLELGDSALYFCASSDYSSGYTFGSGTRLTVV.